This T cell receptor (beta chain) was captured by sequencing in a study of T cells in Graves' hyperthyroidism and ophthalmopathy (dated by TCRdb to between 2017 and 2020). Turning to the overall study: Peripheral blood samples were taken at initial diagnosis, before any treatment was given. To identify TCR V-J signatures that set the groups apart, the researchers used a discovery cohort of 90 to 100 patients, made up of 40 to 45 with Graves' ophthalmopathy and some 60 with stable Graves' hyperthyroidism. Prospective prediction of ophthalmopathy was tested in an independent validation cohort consisting of 18 to 20 hyperthyroidism patients and over 15 patients who later progressed to ophthalmopathy. For training and testing, the 80 to 100 patients in the discovery cohort were randomly divided in a 7:3 ratio. The study also compared thyroid tissue and blood T-cell repertoires from over 5 Graves' hyperthyroidism patients. After sampling, hyperthyroidism patients received methimazole starting at 30 mg daily, and ophthalmopathy patients received high-dose intravenous methylprednisolone. According to the paper, TCR Vbeta CDR3 sequencing was carried out on over 130 peripheral blood samples, which came from under 50 ophthalmopathy, about 75 hyperthyroidism and approximately 17 progressor patients. Results the study describes overall, beyond this receptor: Sample size was not statistically predetermined, and blinding of investigators to group allocation was not performed. Ophthalmopathy was separated from stable hyperthyroidism by a 13 V-J signature model, with approximately 85% sensitivity and roughly 81% specificity obtained in cross-validation and 80%/75% obtained in testing. During validation, the model predicted progression to ophthalmopathy a median of approximately 6 months ahead of onset, with 70.59% sensitivity and under 85% specificity. Blood samples also contained most of the expanded thyroid clonotypes (frequency above 0.001), which suggests that blood repertoires may reflect thyroid immune responses.

There are a few counts of this clonotype. This receptor's antigen is unknown. Within one base of it there is no much larger clone, and no base qualities were kept. A patient counted as having stable Graves' hyperthyroidism if no progression to ophthalmopathy occurred over 18 months of follow-up. Hyperthyroidism patients were newly diagnosed, with disease duration under 2 months, and aged 18 to 65 years. Any patient with an uncontrolled infection, another autoimmune disease, pregnancy or lactation was excluded. Diagnoses were based on clinical symptoms, serum thyroxine and TRAb, thyroid ultrasound and orbital computed tomography. Ficoll-Paque density gradient centrifugation was used to isolate PBMCs from 8.5 to 10 ml of fresh peripheral blood. Trizol reagent was used to extract total RNA, and RNA quality was then checked on an Agilent 2100 Bioanalyzer. TCR beta CDR3 regions were amplified from RNA transcripts. For the first round of RT-PCR on the TCR CDR3, the HTBI primer set was used together with the Qiagen OneStep RT-PCR kit. The libraries were constructed in a second round of multiplex PCR and then size-selected and purified. The libraries were sequenced on an Illumina HiSeq2000 using paired-end 100 bp reads. In the source study's methods: Raw data were processed with SOAPnuke, discarding reads with adapters, uncalled bases, mean Phred below 15, or no exact constant-primer or identifier match. COPE v1.2.5 was used to merge the high-quality paired reads, and each unique nucleotide sequence was defined as a clonotype. MiTCR v1.1 was used to align clonotypes to the IMGT TRBV, TRBD and TRBJ reference segments. Only V-J combinations with frequency above 0.0001, covering roughly 99% of repertoires, were analysed. A TCS score was defined as the ratio between F50 (clonal expansion) and ExV (chaos), using BLOSUM62-based TCRdist between CDR3 peptides within each V-J. Welch's t-statistics and random forest reduced some 510 V-J features to roughly 13, which were used in a naive Bayes classifier (R e1071). TCRdb's own reprocessing of the public reads used fastp at Q25 and MiXCR and kept productive beta chains. CDR3 protein duplicates are merged, each entry listing the most common genes and DNA. For this entry, the V and J calls and clone size follow TCRdb and not the study's own pipeline. The sample profile shows 300,000 to 350,000 distinct CDR3 sequences; around 20% of them were found once. The ten largest clones represent over 40% of the sample.

Trimming at the junction amounts to 3 bases on V and 2 bases on J, and the germline ends lie 12 bases apart. CDR1 and CDR2 are read off the germline V gene as KGHDR and SFDVKD. From the cysteine through the phenylalanine, the CDR3 covers 16 amino acids. Just the 48-base CDR3 DNA is kept, in frame starting at base 1. The sequenced material came from blood. The chain uses TRBV24-1 and TRBJ2-2; the D gene cannot be named for sure. The TCR comes from a woman between 45 and 60 years old with Graves' hyperthyroidism. The DNA sequence follows: TGTGCCACCAGTGATGGGTCAGTTCTAAACACCGGGGAGCTGTTTTTT. Translated, this is CATSDGSVLNTGELFF.